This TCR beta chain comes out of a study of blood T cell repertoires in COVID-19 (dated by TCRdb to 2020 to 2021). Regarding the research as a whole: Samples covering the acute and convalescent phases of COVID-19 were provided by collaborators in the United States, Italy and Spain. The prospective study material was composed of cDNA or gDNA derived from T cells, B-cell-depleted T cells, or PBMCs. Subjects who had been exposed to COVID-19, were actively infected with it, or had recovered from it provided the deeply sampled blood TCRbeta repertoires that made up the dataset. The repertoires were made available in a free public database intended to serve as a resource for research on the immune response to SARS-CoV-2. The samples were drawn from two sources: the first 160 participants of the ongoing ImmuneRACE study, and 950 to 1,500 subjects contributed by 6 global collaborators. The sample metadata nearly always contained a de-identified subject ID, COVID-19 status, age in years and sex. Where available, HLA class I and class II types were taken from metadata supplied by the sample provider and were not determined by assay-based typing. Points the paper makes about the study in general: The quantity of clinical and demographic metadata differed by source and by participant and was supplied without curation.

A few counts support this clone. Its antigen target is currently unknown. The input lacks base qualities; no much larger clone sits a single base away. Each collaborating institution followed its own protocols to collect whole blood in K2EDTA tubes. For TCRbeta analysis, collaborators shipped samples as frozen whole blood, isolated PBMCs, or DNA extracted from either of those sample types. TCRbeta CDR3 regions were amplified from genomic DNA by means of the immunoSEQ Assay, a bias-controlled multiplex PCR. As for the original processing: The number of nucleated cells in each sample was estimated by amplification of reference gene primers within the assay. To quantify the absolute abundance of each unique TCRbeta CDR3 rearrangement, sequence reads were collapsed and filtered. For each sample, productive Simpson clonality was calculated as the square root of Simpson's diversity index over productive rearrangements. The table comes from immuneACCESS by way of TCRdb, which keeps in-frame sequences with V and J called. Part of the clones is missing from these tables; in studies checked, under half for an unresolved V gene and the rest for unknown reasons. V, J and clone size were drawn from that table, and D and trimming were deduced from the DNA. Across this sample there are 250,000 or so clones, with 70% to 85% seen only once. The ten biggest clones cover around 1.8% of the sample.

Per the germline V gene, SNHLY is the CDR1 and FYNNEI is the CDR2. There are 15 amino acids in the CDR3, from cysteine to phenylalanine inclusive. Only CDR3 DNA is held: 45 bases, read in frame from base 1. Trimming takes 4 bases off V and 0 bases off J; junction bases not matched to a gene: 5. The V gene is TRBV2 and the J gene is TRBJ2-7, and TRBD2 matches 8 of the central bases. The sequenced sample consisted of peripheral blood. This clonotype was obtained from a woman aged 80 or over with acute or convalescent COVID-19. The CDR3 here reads CASSGRSGGSYEQYF. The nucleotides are TGTGCCAGCAGTGGGAGAAGCGGGGGCTCCTACGAGCAGTACTTC.